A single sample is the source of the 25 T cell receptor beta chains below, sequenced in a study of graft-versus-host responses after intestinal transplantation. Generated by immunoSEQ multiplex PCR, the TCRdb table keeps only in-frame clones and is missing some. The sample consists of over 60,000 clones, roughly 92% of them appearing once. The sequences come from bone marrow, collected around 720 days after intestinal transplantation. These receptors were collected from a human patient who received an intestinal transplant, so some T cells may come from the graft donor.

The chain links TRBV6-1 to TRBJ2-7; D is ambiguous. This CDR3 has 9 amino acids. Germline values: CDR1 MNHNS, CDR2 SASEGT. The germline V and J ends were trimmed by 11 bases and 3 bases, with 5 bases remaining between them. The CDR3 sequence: CARNYEQYF. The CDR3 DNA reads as TGTGCCCGAAACTACGAGCAGTACTTC.

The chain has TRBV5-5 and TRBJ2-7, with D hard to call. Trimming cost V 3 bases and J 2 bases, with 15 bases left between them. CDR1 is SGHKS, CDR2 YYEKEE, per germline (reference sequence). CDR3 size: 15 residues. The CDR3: CASSWLVTTPYEQYF. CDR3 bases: TGTGCCAGCAGCTGGCTCGTGACGACTCCCTACGAGCAGTACTTC.

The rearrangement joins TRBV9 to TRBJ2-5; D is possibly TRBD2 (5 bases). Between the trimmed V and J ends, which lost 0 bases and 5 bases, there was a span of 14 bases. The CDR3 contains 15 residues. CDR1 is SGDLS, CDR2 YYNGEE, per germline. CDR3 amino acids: CASSVGGEKSETQYF. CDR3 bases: TGTGCCAGCAGCGTAGGTGGGGAGAAGTCGGAGACCCAGTACTTC.

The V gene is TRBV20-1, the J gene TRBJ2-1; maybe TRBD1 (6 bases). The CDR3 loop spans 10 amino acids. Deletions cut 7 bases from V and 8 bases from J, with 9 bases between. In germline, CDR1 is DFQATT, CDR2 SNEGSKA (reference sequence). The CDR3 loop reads CSGGRYEQFF. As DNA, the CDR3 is TGCAGTGGGGGGCGGTATGAGCAGTTCTTC.

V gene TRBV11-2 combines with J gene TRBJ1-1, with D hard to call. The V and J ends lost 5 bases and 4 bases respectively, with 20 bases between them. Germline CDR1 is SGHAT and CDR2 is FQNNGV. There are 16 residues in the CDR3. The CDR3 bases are TGTGCCAGCAGCCCTTCCTCTACTTCTGGGGTCACTGAAGCTTTCTTT. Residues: CASSPSSTSGVTEAFF.

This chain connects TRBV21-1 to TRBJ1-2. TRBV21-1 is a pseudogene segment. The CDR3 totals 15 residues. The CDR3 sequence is CASSKERASNYGYTF. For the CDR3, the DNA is TGTGCCAGCAGCAAAGAAAGGGCCTCTAACTATGGCTACACCTTC.

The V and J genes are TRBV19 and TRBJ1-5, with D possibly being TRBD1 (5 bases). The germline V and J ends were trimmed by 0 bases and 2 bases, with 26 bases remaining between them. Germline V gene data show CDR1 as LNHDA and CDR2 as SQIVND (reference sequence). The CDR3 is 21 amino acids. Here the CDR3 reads CASSIDRWEVQVRGGNQPQHF. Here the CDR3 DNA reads TGTGCCAGTAGTATAGACCGTTGGGAGGTACAGGTCCGAGGAGGCAATCAGCCCCAGCATTTT.

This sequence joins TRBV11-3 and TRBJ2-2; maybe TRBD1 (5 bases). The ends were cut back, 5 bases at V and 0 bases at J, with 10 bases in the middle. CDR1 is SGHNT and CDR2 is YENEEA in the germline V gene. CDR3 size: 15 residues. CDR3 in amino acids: CASSPETANTGELFF. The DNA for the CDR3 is TGTGCCAGCAGCCCAGAGACAGCGAACACCGGGGAGCTGTTTTTT.

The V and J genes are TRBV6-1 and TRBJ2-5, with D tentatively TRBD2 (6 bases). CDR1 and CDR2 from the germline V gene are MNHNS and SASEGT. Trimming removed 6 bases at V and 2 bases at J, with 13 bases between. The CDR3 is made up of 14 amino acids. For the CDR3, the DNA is TGTGCCAGCAGGCGGGACTTATTACAAGAGACCCAGTACTTC. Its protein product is CASRRDLLQETQYF.

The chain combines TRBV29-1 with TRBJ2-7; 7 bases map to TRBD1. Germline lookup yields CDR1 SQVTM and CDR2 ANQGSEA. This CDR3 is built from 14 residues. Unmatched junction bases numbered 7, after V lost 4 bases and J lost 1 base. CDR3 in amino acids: CSVGPRTGSYEQYF. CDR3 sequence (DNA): TGCAGCGTTGGACCCAGGACAGGTTCCTACGAGCAGTACTTC.

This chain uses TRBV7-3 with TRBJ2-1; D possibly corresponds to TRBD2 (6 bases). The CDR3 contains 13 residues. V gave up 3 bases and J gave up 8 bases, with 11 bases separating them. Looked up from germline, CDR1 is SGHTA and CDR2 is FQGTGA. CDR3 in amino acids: CASSLWVADEQFF. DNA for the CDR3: TGTGCCAGCAGCTTGTGGGTAGCGGATGAGCAGTTCTTC.

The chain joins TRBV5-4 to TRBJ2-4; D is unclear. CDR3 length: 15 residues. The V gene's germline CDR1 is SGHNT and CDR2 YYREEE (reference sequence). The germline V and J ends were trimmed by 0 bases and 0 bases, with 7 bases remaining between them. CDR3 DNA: TGTGCCAGCAGCTTGGCTGCCGAAGCCAAAAACATTCAGTACTTC. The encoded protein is CASSLAAEAKNIQYF. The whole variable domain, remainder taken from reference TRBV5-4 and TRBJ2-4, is ETGVTQSPTHLIKTRGQQVTLRCSSQSGHNTVSWYQQALGQGPQFIFQYYREEENGRGNFPPRFSGLQFPNYSSELNVNALELDDSALYLCASSLAAEAKNIQYFGAGTRLSVL.

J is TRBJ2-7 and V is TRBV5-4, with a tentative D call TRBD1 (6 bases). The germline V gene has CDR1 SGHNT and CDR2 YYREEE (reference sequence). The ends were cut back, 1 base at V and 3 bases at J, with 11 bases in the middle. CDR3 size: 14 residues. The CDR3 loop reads CASSLIRGNYEQYF. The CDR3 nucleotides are TGTGCCAGCAGCTTGATCAGGGGTAACTACGAGCAGTACTTC.

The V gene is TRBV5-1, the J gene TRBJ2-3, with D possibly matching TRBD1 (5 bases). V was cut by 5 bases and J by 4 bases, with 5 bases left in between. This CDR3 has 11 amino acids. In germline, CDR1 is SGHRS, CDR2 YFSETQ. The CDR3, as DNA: TGCGCCAGCAGAGGGGCAGATACGCAGTATTTT. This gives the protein CASRGADTQYF.

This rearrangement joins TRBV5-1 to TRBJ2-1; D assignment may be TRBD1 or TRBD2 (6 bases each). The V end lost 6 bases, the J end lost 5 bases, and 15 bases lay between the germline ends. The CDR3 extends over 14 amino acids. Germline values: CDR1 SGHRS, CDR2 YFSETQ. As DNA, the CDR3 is TGCGCCAGCAACAAAGGGGGGCGGGACAATGAGCAGTTCTTC. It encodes CASNKGGRDNEQFF.

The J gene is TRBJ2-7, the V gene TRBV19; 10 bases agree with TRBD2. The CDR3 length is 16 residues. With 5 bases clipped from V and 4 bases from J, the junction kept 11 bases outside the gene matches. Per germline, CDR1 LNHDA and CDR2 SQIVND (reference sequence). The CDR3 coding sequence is TGTGCCAGTAGTCCCTACCCGGGACTAGCGATTTACGAGCAGTACTTC. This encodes CASSPYPGLAIYEQYF.

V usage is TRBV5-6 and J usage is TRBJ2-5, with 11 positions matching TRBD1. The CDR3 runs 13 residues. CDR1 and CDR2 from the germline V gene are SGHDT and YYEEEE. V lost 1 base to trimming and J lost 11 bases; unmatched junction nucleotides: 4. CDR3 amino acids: CASSLWGQGGQYF. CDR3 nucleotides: TGTGCCAGCAGCTTGTGGGGACAGGGGGGACAGTACTTC.

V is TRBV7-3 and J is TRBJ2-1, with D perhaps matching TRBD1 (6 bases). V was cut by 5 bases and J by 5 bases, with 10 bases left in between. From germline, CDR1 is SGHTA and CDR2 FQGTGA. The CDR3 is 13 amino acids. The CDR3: CASSTYRDNEQFF. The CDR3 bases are TGTGCCAGCAGCACATACAGGGACAATGAGCAGTTCTTC.

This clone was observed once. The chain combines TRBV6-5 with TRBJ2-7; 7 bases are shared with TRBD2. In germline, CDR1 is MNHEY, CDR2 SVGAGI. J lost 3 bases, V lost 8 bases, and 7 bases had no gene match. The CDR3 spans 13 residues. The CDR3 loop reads CASGREPGYEQYF. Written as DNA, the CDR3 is TGTGCCAGCGGGAGGGAGCCGGGCTACGAGCAGTACTTC.

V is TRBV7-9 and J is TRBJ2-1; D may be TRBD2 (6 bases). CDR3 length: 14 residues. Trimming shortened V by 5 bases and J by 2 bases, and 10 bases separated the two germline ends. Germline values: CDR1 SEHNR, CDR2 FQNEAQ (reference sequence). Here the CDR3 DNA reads TGTGCCAGCAGCCTTGGGACTGCCTACAATGAGCAGTTCTTC. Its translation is CASSLGTAYNEQFF.

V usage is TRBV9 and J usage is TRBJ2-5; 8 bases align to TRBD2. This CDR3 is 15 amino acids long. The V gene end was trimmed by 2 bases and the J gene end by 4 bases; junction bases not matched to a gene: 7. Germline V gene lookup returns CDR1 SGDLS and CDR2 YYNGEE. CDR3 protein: CASSVGTRSGETQYF. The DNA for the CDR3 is TGTGCCAGCAGCGTCGGGACTAGGAGCGGAGAGACCCAGTACTTC.

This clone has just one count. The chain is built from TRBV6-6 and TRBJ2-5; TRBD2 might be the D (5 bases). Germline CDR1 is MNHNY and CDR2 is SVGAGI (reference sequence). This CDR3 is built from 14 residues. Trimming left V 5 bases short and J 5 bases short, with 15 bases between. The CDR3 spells CASSNPRGAETQYF. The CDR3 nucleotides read TGTGCCAGCAGTAATCCCCGGGGTGCTGAGACCCAGTACTTC.

This CDR3 reads CASSSLPATNEKLFF. The CDR3 coding sequence is TGCGCCAGCAGCAGCCTCCCCGCAACTAATGAAAAACTGTTTTTT. The rearrangement links TRBV5-1 to TRBJ1-4; D unresolved. The germline V and J ends were trimmed by 4 bases and 0 bases, with 10 bases remaining between them. The germline V gene has CDR1 SGHRS and CDR2 YFSETQ. The length of the CDR3 is 15 residues.

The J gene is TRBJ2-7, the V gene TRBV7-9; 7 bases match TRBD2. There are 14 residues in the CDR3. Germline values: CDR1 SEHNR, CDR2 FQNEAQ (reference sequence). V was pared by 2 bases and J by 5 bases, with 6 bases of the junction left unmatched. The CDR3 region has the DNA TGTGCCAGCAGCTTAATACTAGCGACGGACGAGCAGTACTTC. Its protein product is CASSLILATDEQYF.

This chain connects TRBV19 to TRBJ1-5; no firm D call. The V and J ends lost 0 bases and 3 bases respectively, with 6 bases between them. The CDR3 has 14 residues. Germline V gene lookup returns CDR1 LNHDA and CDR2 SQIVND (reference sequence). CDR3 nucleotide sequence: TGTGCCAGTAGTATAGACACCTACAATCAGCCCCAGCATTTT. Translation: CASSIDTYNQPQHF.